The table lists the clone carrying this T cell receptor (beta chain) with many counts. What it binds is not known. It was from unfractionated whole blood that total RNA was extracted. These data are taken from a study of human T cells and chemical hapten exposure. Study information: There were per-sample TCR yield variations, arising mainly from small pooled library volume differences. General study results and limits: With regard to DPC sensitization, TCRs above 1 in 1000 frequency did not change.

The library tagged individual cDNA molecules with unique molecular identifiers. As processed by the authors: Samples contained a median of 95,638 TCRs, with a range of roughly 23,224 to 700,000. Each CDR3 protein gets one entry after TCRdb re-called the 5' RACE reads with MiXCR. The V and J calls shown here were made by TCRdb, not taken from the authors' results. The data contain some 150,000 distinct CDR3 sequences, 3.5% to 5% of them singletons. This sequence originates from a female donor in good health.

The chain's CDR3 is CASSPKNSTQGNNEQFF. The CDR3, as DNA: TGTGCCAGCAGCCCGAAAAACTCGACACAGGGGAACAATGAGCAGTTCTTC. J is TRBJ2-1 and V is TRBV7-2, with 7 nucleotides matching TRBD1. This CDR3 is 17 amino acids long. Unmatched junction bases numbered 15, after V lost 5 bases and J lost 5 bases. Germline values: CDR1 SGHTA, CDR2 FQGNSA.